These 20 T cell receptor beta chains came from one sample sequenced in a study of patients and donors after allogeneic stem cell transplantation. TCRdb processed the RT-PCR reads anew with MiXCR; each CDR3 protein has one entry. The table includes some 960,000 distinct CDR3 sequences, more than 15% detected once. Sequenced input: blood, either unsorted or a sorted T cell fraction (not recorded which). The receptors shown here come from a human donor who was either an allogeneic HSCT recipient or a stem cell or donor lymphocyte infusion donor (not recorded which). It is not recorded whose cells these are; they may come from a transplant donor.

This clonotype showed up just a few times. The chain carries TRBV18 and TRBJ1-2; 7 bases are shared with TRBD1. CDR1 and CDR2 from the germline V gene are KGHSH and LQKENI. Trimming took 3 bases from V and 4 from J; bases not matched to a gene: 11. CDR3 length equals 16 residues. The CDR3 spells CASSPGPGQSFYGYTF. The DNA for the CDR3 is TGTGCCAGCTCACCCGGACCGGGACAGAGTTTCTATGGCTACACCTTC.

This clonotype showed up just a few times. The V gene is TRBV12-3 or TRBV12-4, the J gene TRBJ2-3; D is perhaps TRBD1 (5 bases). This CDR3 is built from 16 residues. With 3 bases removed from V and 4 bases from J, the gap between germline ends came to 17 bases. CDR3 sequence: CASSFWGRVGADTQYF. CDR3 bases: TGTGCCAGCAGTTTTTGGGGCAGGGTGGGCGCAGATACGCAGTATTTT.

A few counts support this clonotype. This rearrangement joins TRBV20-1 to TRBJ2-1; D remains unclear. Germline V lookup: CDR1 DFQATT, CDR2 SNEGSKA (reference sequence). Trimming stripped 6 bases from V and 0 bases from J, with 15 bases between. The CDR3 has 15 residues. The CDR3 reads CSAQIRISSYNEQFF. The CDR3, as DNA: TGCAGTGCGCAAATCAGGATTAGCTCCTACAATGAGCAGTTCTTC.

This clonotype was seen many times. The chain recombines TRBV12-3 or TRBV12-4 with TRBJ2-2; the D is unclear. V lost 6 bases, J lost 4 bases, and 12 bases lay in between. The CDR3 is made up of 14 amino acids. The CDR3 here is CASSRPDGTGELFF. CDR3 sequence (DNA): TGTGCCAGCAGCCGCCCCGACGGCACCGGGGAGCTGTTTTTT.

The chain couples TRBV19 to TRBJ2-3; a weak D match, TRBD2 (5 bases). The CDR3 runs to 14 residues. The germline V gene has CDR1 LNHDA and CDR2 SQIVND (reference sequence). The V end lost 8 bases, the J end lost 5 bases, and 17 bases lay between the germline ends. CDR3 DNA sequence: TGTGCCAGTCGCCGCGAGGGCCGGGGAGATACGCAGTATTTT. Translating it yields CASRREGRGDTQYF.

The chain carries TRBV27 and TRBJ2-5, with D hard to call. Trimming left V 4 bases short and J 7 bases short, with 13 bases between. From germline, CDR1 is MNHEY and CDR2 SMNVEV (reference sequence). The CDR3 is 13 amino acids. CDR3 in DNA: TGTGCCAGCAGTTCCTCCCCAAAAGGGACCCAGTACTTC. Translating gives CASSSSPKGTQYF.

The chain recombines TRBV6-5 with TRBJ2-5; D might be TRBD2 (6 bases). Germline V gives CDR1 MNHEY, CDR2 SVGAGI. V lost 5 bases and J 4 bases, leaving 14 bases between the germline ends. This CDR3 contains 14 residues. CDR3 protein: CASSTSTSGETQYF. DNA of the CDR3: TGTGCCAGCAGTACCTCGACTAGTGGAGAGACCCAGTACTTC.

In this sample, this clonotype turned up many times. The V call is TRBV18, the J call TRBJ1-2; 7 bases fit TRBD1. V lost 8 bases to trimming and J lost 0 bases; unmatched junction nucleotides: 6. Germline CDR1 KGHSH, CDR2 LQKENI. CDR3 length: 14 residues. CDR3 sequence: CASSPGTANYGYTF. CDR3 nucleotide sequence: TGTGCCAGCAGTCCCGGGACAGCTAACTATGGCTACACCTTC.

This chain joins TRBV20-1 and TRBJ2-1, with 9 bases lining up with TRBD2. The trim removed 7 bases at V and 4 bases at J, leaving 5 bases unmatched. The CDR3 covers 13 residues. The germline CDR1 and CDR2 sequences are DFQATT and SNEGSKA (reference sequence). The CDR3 protein is CSVASGIYNEQFF. CDR3 sequence (DNA): TGCAGTGTCGCTAGCGGGATATACAATGAGCAGTTCTTC.

Only a few counts were recorded for this clonotype. The rearrangement links TRBV12-3 or TRBV12-4 to TRBJ2-2; D remains unclear. V shed 7 bases and J shed 0 bases, with 15 bases lying between them. The CDR3 has 16 amino acids. The CDR3: CASKHSPYSNTGELFF. The CDR3 region has the DNA TGTGCCAGCAAACACAGCCCCTACTCGAACACCGGGGAGCTGTTTTTT.

The chain carries TRBV6-2 or TRBV6-3 and TRBJ1-1; 8 nucleotides agree with TRBD1. The CDR3 spans 15 residues. Germline CDR1 and CDR2: MNHEY and SVGEGT. The junction had 11 bases not matched to a gene; V was cut back by 0 bases and J by 11 bases. The CDR3 loop reads CASSYSPQTRQGAFF. CDR3 DNA: TGTGCCAGCAGTTACTCGCCTCAAACCCGACAGGGGGCTTTCTTT.

CDR3 bases: TGCAGTGCTCGCCTAGTTCCCGCCGGCGGTGAGCAGTACTTC. This codes for CSARLVPAGGEQYF. V gene TRBV20-1 combines with J gene TRBJ2-7, with D uncertain. Germline CDR1 reads DFQATT; CDR2 reads SNEGSKA (reference sequence). This CDR3 is built from 14 residues. Trimming left V 5 bases short and J 7 bases short, with 21 bases between.

This clonotype occurred many times. The rearrangement links TRBV12-3 or TRBV12-4 to TRBJ2-3; D assignment may be TRBD1 or TRBD2 (5 bases each). Trimming removed 6 bases at V and 4 bases at J, with 17 bases between. The CDR3 has 15 residues. This CDR3 reads CASRWGEEGADTQYF. The CDR3, as DNA: TGTGCCAGCAGGTGGGGAGAGGAAGGGGCAGATACGCAGTATTTT.

A few counts support this clonotype. V is TRBV15 and J is TRBJ1-2, with unresolved D. The length of the CDR3 is 14 residues. Germline loops: CDR1 LNHNV, CDR2 YYDKDF (reference sequence). Trimming removed 1 base from V and 3 bases from J, with 9 bases in between. This CDR3 is CATSRVRVDYGYTF. CDR3 in DNA: TGTGCCACCAGCAGAGTGAGGGTTGACTATGGCTACACCTTC.

The gene calls are TRBV2 and TRBJ2-5; no clear D. Per the germline V gene, CDR1 is SNHLY and CDR2 is FYNNEI. The CDR3 is made up of 14 amino acids. Between the trimmed V and J ends, which lost 4 bases and 5 bases, there was a span of 14 bases. Written as DNA, the CDR3 is TGTGCCAGCAGTGCCGACCCGCACGGGGAGACCCAGTACTTC. Amino acid sequence: CASSADPHGETQYF.

J is TRBJ2-2 and V is TRBV6-1, with 7 bases fitting TRBD1. This CDR3 region has 14 residues. V dropped 8 bases and J dropped 0; count of bases not matched to a gene: 3. Looked up from germline, CDR1 is MNHNS and CDR2 is SASEGT. The CDR3 coding sequence is TGTGCCAGCCAAGACAGGGCGAACACCGGGGAGCTGTTTTTT. It specifies CASQDRANTGELFF.

This sequence joins TRBV29-1 and TRBJ2-7; TRBD1 matches at 7 bases. The CDR3 is 11 amino acids. The ends lost 5 bases at V and 6 bases at J; junction bases unmatched: 4. Germline V gene data show CDR1 as SQVTM and CDR2 as ANQGSEA. The CDR3, as DNA: TGCAGCGTTAAGACAGGGCCCGAGCAGTACTTC. It is translated as CSVKTGPEQYF.

The V call is TRBV20-1, the J call TRBJ1-1; 7 bases map to TRBD1. The CDR3 spans 13 residues. The germline CDR1 and CDR2 sequences are DFQATT and SNEGSKA (reference sequence). V shed 3 bases, J shed 5 bases, and the junction held 6 bases outside the gene matches. The CDR3 nucleotides read TGCAGTGCTAGTACAGGGGCTTCAACTGAAGCTTTCTTT. Its protein is CSASTGASTEAFF.

There are a few counts of this clonotype. The chain couples TRBV5-1 to TRBJ2-1, with 9 bases matching TRBD1. V trimming: 5 bases; J trimming: 7 bases; junction bases outside the gene matches: 10. The CDR3 covers 15 residues. Germline V CDR1 and CDR2: SGHRS, YFSETQ. The CDR3 sequence is CASSLGDRDVNEQFF. For the CDR3, the DNA is TGCGCCAGCAGTTTAGGGGACAGGGATGTGAATGAGCAGTTCTTC. The full variable domain, completed using reference TRBV5-1 and TRBJ2-1, is KAGVTQTPRYLIKTRGQQVTLSCSPISGHRSVSWYQQTPGQGLQFLFEYFSETQRNKGNFPGRFSGRQFSNSRSEMNVSTLELGDSALYLCASSLGDRDVNEQFFGPGTRLTVL.

This clonotype has just a few counts. CDR3 sequence (DNA): TGTGCCACCAGTGATCCGGTTGACCTCAACTACAATGAGCAGTTCTTC. Protein sequence: CATSDPVDLNYNEQFF. The chain combines TRBV24-1 with TRBJ2-1; D is uncertain. The germline V gene encodes CDR1 KGHDR and CDR2 SFDVKD. V was cut by 3 bases and J by 3 bases, with 14 bases left in between. The CDR3 consists of 16 residues.